A single sample gave rise to the 16 T cell receptor beta chains below, sequenced in a study of OX40 agonist ivuxolimab in advanced cancers. The library was prepared using the immunoSEQ multiplex PCR assay. Drawn from immuneACCESS, this table holds only the in-frame rearrangements with V and J called that TCRdb kept. Clones are partly lost; checked studies trace under half to an unresolved V gene and leave the rest unexplained. The sample includes tens of thousands of clones, with 87% observed a single time. The ten largest clonotypes hold 1.8% of the sample. The material was CD4+ or CD8+ T cells sorted from blood, obtained in a trial of the OX40 agonist ivuxolimab. The receptors derive from an adult with an advanced solid tumor such as melanoma, head and neck, liver or kidney cancer.

J is TRBJ1-5 and V is TRBV19, with TRBD1 identical over 7 bases. Looked up from germline, CDR1 is LNHDA and CDR2 is SQIVND (reference sequence). V trimming: 9 bases; J trimming: 5 bases; junction bases outside the gene matches: 7. The CDR3 length is 13 residues. The CDR3: CASKGQRHQPQHF. The DNA for the CDR3 is TGTGCCAGCAAGGGACAGCGCCATCAGCCCCAGCATTTT.

The V gene is TRBV15, the J gene TRBJ1-2; 11 positions match TRBD1. V dropped 5 bases and J dropped 5; count of bases not matched to a gene: 1. This CDR3 region has 13 residues. CDR1 and CDR2 (germline): LNHNV, YYDKDF (reference sequence). The CDR3 is CATSGQGAYGYTF. CDR3 bases: TGTGCCACCAGCGGACAGGGGGCGTATGGCTACACCTTC.

This clone was found once. This chain joins TRBV9 and TRBJ1-4; no reliable D call. There are 15 residues in the CDR3. The V gene's germline CDR1 is SGDLS and CDR2 YYNGEE. V dropped 1 base and J dropped 3 bases, with 10 bases sitting between them. CDR3 residues: CASSVFPAANEKLFF. CDR3 in DNA: TGTGCCAGCAGCGTATTCCCGGCGGCTAATGAAAAACTGTTTTTT.

V and J are TRBV29-1 and TRBJ1-1; D is ambiguous. The CDR3 totals 12 residues. The V gene's germline CDR1 is SQVTM and CDR2 ANQGSEA. Trimming shortened V by 8 bases and J by 1 base, and 11 bases separated the two germline ends. CDR3 amino acids: CSCLSGNTEAFF. The CDR3 bases are TGCAGCTGCCTTTCGGGGAACACTGAAGCTTTCTTT.

This rearrangement joins TRBV10-3 to TRBJ2-7; D ambiguous. This CDR3 has 10 amino acids. V lost 9 bases and J lost 2, with 5 bases in between. Germline V gene data show CDR1 as ENHRY and CDR2 as SYGVKD. The CDR3 DNA reads as TGTGCCATAGGTACCTACGAGCAGTACTTC. Encoded protein: CAIGTYEQYF.

This clone was counted only a few times. V is TRBV6-4 and J is TRBJ2-3; TRBD1 is a possible D gene (5 bases). Trimming shortened V by 9 bases and J by 1 base, and 14 bases separated the two germline ends. Germline V gene sequence: CDR1 MRHNA, CDR2 SNTAGT. The CDR3 is made up of 14 amino acids. CDR3 amino acids: CASSIQVGTDTQYF. The CDR3 nucleotides are TGTGCCAGTTCAATACAGGTCGGCACAGATACGCAGTATTTT.

The genes are TRBV5-1 and TRBJ2-1; possibly TRBD1 for D (5 bases). The germline V gene has CDR1 SGHRS and CDR2 YFSETQ. V gave up 7 bases and J gave up 2 bases, with 13 bases separating them. There are 14 residues in the CDR3. In DNA form, the CDR3 reads TGCGCCAGCGGCCAGGGCGGTCCCTACAATGAGCAGTTCTTC. It specifies CASGQGGPYNEQFF.

The chain links TRBV25-1 to TRBJ2-7; 8 nucleotides line up with TRBD2. Germline trimming cut 6 bases from V and 1 base from J; bases unmatched to any gene: 11. CDR1 and CDR2 from the germline V gene are MGHDK and SYGVNS. This CDR3 has 16 residues. This CDR3 is CASRVPPGGRSYEQYV. CDR3 sequence (DNA): TGTGCCAGCAGAGTCCCTCCGGGGGGGCGTTCCTACGAGCAGTACGTC.

This chain connects TRBV25-1 to TRBJ1-2, with D hard to call. There are 14 residues in the CDR3. V was cut by 2 bases and J by 4 bases, with 11 bases left in between. Germline lookup yields CDR1 MGHDK and CDR2 SYGVNS. The CDR3 region is CASSETGSGYGYTF. The CDR3 DNA sequence: TGTGCCAGCAGTGAAACCGGGTCAGGCTATGGCTACACCTTC.

The V gene is TRBV4-1, the J gene TRBJ1-3; no firm D call. Trimming left V 4 bases short and J 4 bases short, with 11 bases between. CDR3 length: 14 residues. Germline CDR1 MGHRA, CDR2 YSYEKL. The CDR3 region is CASSLLRAGNTIYF. CDR3 DNA sequence: TGCGCCAGCAGCCTACTGAGAGCCGGAAACACCATATATTTT.

The V gene is TRBV5-1, the J gene TRBJ1-1; 8 bases match TRBD1. Losses at the gene ends were 0 bases for V and 1 base for J; bases not matched to a gene: 11. CDR1 and CDR2 from the germline V gene are SGHRS and YFSETQ. The CDR3 sequence is 18 residues long. The CDR3 nucleotides are TGCGCCAGCAGCTTGGGGGATTGGTGGGGGACAGGGAACACTGAAGCTTTCTTT. Protein sequence: CASSLGDWWGTGNTEAFF.

This sequence joins TRBV5-8 and TRBJ2-7; possibly TRBD1 for D (5 bases). The germline V gene has CDR1 SGHTS and CDR2 YDEGEE. The CDR3 totals 13 residues. Trimming removed 1 base at V and 3 bases at J, with 8 bases between. CDR3 residues: CASSLQGFYEQYV. The CDR3 DNA sequence: TGTGCCAGCAGCTTGCAGGGCTTCTACGAGCAGTACGTC.

The chain employs TRBV6-1 and TRBJ1-2, with 8 positions matching TRBD1. V shed 1 base and J 5 bases; nucleotides not matched to a gene: 6. Germline-derived CDR1 and CDR2 are MNHNS and SASEGT. The CDR3 runs 15 residues. DNA of the CDR3: TGTGCCAGCAGTGAAGGGACAGGGATTTTGTATGGCTACACCTTC. This sequence encodes CASSEGTGILYGYTF.

The chain carries TRBV4-2 and TRBJ1-2, with a weak D call TRBD1 (6 bases). Germline V gene lookup returns CDR1 LGHNA and CDR2 YNFKEQ. The CDR3 consists of 13 residues. The V and J ends lost 0 bases and 6 bases respectively, with 8 bases between them. DNA for the CDR3: TGTGCCAGCAGCCAAGAGGGGGCGGATGGCTACACCTTC. Amino acids: CASSQEGADGYTF.

Written as DNA, the CDR3 is TGTGCCAGCAGTCCCGACAGGGGGAACACTGAAGCTTTCTTT. Translation: CASSPDRGNTEAFF. This chain links TRBV7-9 with TRBJ1-1, with 8 positions matching TRBD1. The CDR3 runs to 14 residues. CDR1 and CDR2 from the germline V gene are SEHNR and FQNEAQ (reference sequence). V shed 6 bases, J shed 1 base, and the junction held 4 bases outside the gene matches.

The V gene is TRBV7-9, the J gene TRBJ2-7; 11 bases line up with TRBD2. The V gene end was trimmed by 0 bases and the J gene end by 2 bases; junction bases not matched to a gene: 9. CDR3 length equals 18 residues. Germline V lookup: CDR1 SEHNR, CDR2 FQNEAQ (reference sequence). CDR3 nucleotides: TGTGCCAGCAGCTTAGCGCCAGTAGCGGGAGGGTTGCCCTACGAGCAGTACTTC. Translated: CASSLAPVAGGLPYEQYF.